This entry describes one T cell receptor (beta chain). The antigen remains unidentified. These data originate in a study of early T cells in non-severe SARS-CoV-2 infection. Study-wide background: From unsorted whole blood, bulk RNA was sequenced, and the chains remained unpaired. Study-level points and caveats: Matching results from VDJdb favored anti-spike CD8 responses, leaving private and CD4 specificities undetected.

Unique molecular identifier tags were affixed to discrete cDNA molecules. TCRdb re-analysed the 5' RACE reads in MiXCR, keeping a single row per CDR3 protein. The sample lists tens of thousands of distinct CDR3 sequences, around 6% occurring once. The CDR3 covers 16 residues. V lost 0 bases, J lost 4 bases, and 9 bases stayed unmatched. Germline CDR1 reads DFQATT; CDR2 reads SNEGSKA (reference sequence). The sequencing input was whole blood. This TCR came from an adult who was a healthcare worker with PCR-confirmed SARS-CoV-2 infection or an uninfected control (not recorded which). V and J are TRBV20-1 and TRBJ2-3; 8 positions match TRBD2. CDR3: CSAREDASGGADTQYF. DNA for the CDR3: TGCAGTGCTAGAGAGGATGCAAGCGGGGGCGCAGATACGCAGTATTTT.